This T cell receptor beta chain was retrieved from a study of human thymus T cells. V was clipped by 1 base and J by 5 bases; unmatched bases: 8. Germline CDR1 reads SGHNT; CDR2 reads YYREEE (reference sequence). There are 16 residues in the CDR3. The thymus was resected at corrective cardiac surgery. Serving as donors were healthy Finnish infants, each of whom was having open corrective surgery for congenital heart defects. Study-wide results and limits: Related research examined unrelated individuals and reported that their thymic repertoires overlapped highly. V and J gene usage appeared biased in thymic and blood repertoires.

The protocol was immunoSEQ multiplex PCR, while the TCRdb copy is restricted to in-frame clones and leaves out a portion. This sample has roughly 130,000 clones, with about 94% found just once. Note on this clone: Its specificity is not known.

The receptor comes from a boy younger than two with a congenital heart defect but otherwise immunologically healthy. The sequenced sample consisted of thymus tissue. The V call is TRBV5-4, the J call TRBJ2-7; 11 bases are a match to TRBD1. As DNA, the CDR3 is TGTGCCAGCAGCTTGTCGGGTGGACAGGGGGCCCACGAGCAGTACTTC. Protein: CASSLSGGQGAHEQYF. The full variable domain, rest sourced from reference TRBV5-4 and TRBJ2-7, is ETGVTQSPTHLIKTRGQQVTLRCSSQSGHNTVSWYQQALGQGPQFIFQYYREEENGRGNFPPRFSGLQFPNYSSELNVNALELDDSALYLCASSLSGGQGAHEQYFGPGTRLTVT.